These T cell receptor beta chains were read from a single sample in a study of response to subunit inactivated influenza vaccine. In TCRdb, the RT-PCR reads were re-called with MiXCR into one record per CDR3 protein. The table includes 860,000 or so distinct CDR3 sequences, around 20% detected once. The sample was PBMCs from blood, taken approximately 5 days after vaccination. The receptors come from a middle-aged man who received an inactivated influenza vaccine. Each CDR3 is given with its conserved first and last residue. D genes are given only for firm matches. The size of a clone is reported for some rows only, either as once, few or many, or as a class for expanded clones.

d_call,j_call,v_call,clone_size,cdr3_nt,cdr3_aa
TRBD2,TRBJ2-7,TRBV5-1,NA,TGCGCCAGCAGCTTGGATACTCCACTAGCGATCTACGAGCAGTACTTC,CASSLDTPLAIYEQYF
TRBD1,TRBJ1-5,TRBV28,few,TGTGCCAGCAGTTTAGCGACAGGGGTTGGTCAGCCCCAGCATTTT,CASSLATGVGQPQHF
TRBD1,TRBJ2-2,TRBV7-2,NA,TGTGCCAGCAGCATAGACAGGGGGTGGACCGGGGAGCTGTTTTTT,CASSIDRGWTGELFF
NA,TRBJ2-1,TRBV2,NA,TGTGCCAGCAACCGGGAAACCTCCTACAATGAGCAGTTCTTC,CASNRETSYNEQFF
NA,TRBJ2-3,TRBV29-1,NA,TGCAGCGGAAATTCTGCGGATACGCAGTATTTT,CSGNSADTQYF
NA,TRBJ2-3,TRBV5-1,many,TGCGCCAGCAGCTCCGGGACCCCCGGCACAGATACGCAGTATTTT,CASSSGTPGTDTQYF
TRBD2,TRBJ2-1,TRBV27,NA,TGTGCCAGCAGTTCAGGGACTAGCGGGCGCTACAATGAGCAGTTCTTC,CASSSGTSGRYNEQFF
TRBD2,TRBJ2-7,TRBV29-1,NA,TGCAGCGTTGAAGTGGCCGGGGGGAGCGAGCAGTACTTC,CSVEVAGGSEQYF
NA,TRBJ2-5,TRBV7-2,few,TGTGCCAGCAGCCGATTCGCGGAGACCCAGTACTTC,CASSRFAETQYF
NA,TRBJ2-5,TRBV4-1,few,TGCGCCAGCAGCCACCTCAGGGCGGCGGTGGAGACCCAGTACTTC,CASSHLRAAVETQYF
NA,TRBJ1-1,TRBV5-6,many,TGTGCCAGCAGCTTGGCCGCCGGGGAGCCAATTTTCTTT,CASSLAAGEPIFF
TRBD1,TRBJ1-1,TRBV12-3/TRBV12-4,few,TGTGCCACCCAAGACCAGGGGGCCGATGAAGCTTTCTTT,CATQDQGADEAFF
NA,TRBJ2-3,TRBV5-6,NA,TGTGCCAGCAGCTCGGGACTTTTTAGCACAGATACGCAGTATTTT,CASSSGLFSTDTQYF
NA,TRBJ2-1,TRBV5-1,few,TGCGCCAGCAGCCCAGGGCGGGCTAGCGCAAACAATGAGCAGTTCTTC,CASSPGRASANNEQFF
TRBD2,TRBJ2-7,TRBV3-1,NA,TGTGCCAGCACCCAAGATGTGGGAGCGGGAGTGTTTTACGAGCAGTACTTC,CASTQDVGAGVFYEQYF
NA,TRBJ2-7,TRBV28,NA,TGTGCCAGCAGTCCACACACAGGGAGCTCCTACGAGCAGTACTTC,CASSPHTGSSYEQYF
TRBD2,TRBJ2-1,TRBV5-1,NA,TGCGCCAGCACCTCCGGCGGGGGATCCTACAATGAGCAGTTCTTC,CASTSGGGSYNEQFF
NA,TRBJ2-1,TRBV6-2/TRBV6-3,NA,TGTGCCAGCAGTTATTCTATACTATACAATGAGCAGTTCTTC,CASSYSILYNEQFF
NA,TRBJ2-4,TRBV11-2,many,TGTGCCAGCAGCTTAGACCCCGGGACTCAAAACATTCAGTACTTC,CASSLDPGTQNIQYF
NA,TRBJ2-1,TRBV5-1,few,TGCGCCAGCAACTGGGGGGCAGGCGGTAATGAGCAGTTCTTC,CASNWGAGGNEQFF
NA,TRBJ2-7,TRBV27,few,TGTGCCAGCAGCCAGCAGCCCACCAGGAAGCAGTACTTC,CASSQQPTRKQYF
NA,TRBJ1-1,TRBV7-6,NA,TGTGCCAGCAGCACCACGGCGGCAGGCCGGGGGACTGAAGCTTTCTTT,CASSTTAAGRGTEAFF
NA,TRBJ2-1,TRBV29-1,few,TGCAGCGTTGAACCCGGGAGCTCCTACAATGAGCAGTTCTTC,CSVEPGSSYNEQFF
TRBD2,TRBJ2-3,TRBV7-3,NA,TGTGCCAGCAGCCCGTTCTTGGCGGGAGGGCCAGATACGCAGTATTTT,CASSPFLAGGPDTQYF
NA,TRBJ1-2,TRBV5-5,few,TGTGCCAGCAGCTTGGGACTGGCTGGCTACACCTTC,CASSLGLAGYTF
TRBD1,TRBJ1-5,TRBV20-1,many,TGCAGTGCTAGAGATGGGACAGGGAGTCGCAATCAGCCCCAGCATTTT,CSARDGTGSRNQPQHF
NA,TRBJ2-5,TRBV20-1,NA,TGCAGTGCTAGAGGTGCCCTGACACGGGCGGAGACCCAGTACTTC,CSARGALTRAETQYF
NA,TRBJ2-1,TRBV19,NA,TGTGCCAGTAGCCATGCCGGGACATACAATGAGCAGTTCTTC,CASSHAGTYNEQFF
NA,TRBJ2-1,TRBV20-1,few,TGCAGTGCTAGTCTTCTAGAGTACGGTGAGCAGTTCTTC,CSASLLEYGEQFF
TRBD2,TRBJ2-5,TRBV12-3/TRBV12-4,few,TGTGCCAGCAGCCTTCGTACCGGGACTAGCGGGGCGGGAGAGACCCAGTACTTC,CASSLRTGTSGAGETQYF
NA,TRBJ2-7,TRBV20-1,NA,TGCAGTGTCAATGGCCCGGGACATTCGTACGAGCAGTACTTC,CSVNGPGHSYEQYF
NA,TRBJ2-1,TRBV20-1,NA,TGCAGTGCTAGAGATATAAATCGGCGTACTTACAATGAGCAGTTCTTC,CSARDINRRTYNEQFF
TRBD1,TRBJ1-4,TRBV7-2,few,TGTGCCAGCAGCCCCCGGGACAGGGGCTTCGAAAAACTGTTTTTT,CASSPRDRGFEKLFF
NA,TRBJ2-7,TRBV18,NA,TGTGCCAGCTCGTCCGCAGGGGATGAGTTCCTCGAGCAGTACTTC,CASSSAGDEFLEQYF
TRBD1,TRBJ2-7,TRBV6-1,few,TGTGCCAGCACCATACGACCCGGGACAGGGGGTTCGTACGAGCAGTACTTC,CASTIRPGTGGSYEQYF
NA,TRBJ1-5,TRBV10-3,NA,TGTGCCATCAGTGAGTCTTTGGTGGGGGTAGAGCAGCCCCAGCATTTT,CAISESLVGVEQPQHF
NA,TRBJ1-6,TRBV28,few,TGTGCCAGCAGTCCCCGAACTGGTCTGCGGACGGTGCCCCTCCACTTT,CASSPRTGLRTVPLHF
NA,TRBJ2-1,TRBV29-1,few,TGCAGCGTTGCTAGGGGCTCTAGGGGGAGGGCCTTTAGCAATGAGCAGTTCTTC,CSVARGSRGRAFSNEQFF
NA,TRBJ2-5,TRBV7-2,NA,TGTGCCAGCAGCTTAAACTATTGGGCCGGGTACCAAGAGACCCAGTACTTC,CASSLNYWAGYQETQYF
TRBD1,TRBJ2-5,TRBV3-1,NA,TGTGCCAGCAGCTATCGACAGGGGCAAGAGACCCAGTACTTC,CASSYRQGQETQYF
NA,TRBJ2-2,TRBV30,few,TGTGCCTGGAGCGAAGACAGGCTTTACACCGGGGAGCTGTTTTTT,CAWSEDRLYTGELFF
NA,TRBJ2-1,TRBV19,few,TGTGCCAGTAGTATAGATCGAGCCAGGGGATACAATGAGCAGTTCTTC,CASSIDRARGYNEQFF
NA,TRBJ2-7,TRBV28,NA,TGTGCCAGCAGATTTCCGTGGTCCTACGAGCAGTACTTC,CASRFPWSYEQYF
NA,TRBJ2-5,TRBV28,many,TGTGCCAGCAGTTTGGGAGACCACTCTGGGGAGACCCAGTACTTC,CASSLGDHSGETQYF
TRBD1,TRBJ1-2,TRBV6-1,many,TGTGCCAGCAGCCTACGGACAGGGAGTTACTATGGCTACACCTTC,CASSLRTGSYYGYTF
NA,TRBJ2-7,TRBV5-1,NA,TGCGCCAGCAGCCCTGGACGAGCGGTCTACGAGCAGTACTTC,CASSPGRAVYEQYF